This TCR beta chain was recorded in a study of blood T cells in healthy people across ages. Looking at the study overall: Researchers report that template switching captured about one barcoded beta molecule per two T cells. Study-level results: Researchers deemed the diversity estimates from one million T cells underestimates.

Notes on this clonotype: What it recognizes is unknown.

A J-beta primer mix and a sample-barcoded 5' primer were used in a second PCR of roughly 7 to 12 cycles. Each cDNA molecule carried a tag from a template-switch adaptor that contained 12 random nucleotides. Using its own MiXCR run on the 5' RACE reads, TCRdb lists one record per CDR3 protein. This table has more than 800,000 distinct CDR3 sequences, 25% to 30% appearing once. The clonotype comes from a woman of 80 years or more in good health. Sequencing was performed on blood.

The CDR3 is CASSLGVRDTEAFF. The DNA for the CDR3 is TGTGCCAGCAGTCTCGGCGTCCGGGACACTGAAGCTTTCTTT. This chain connects TRBV12-3 or TRBV12-4 to TRBJ1-1; the D is unclear. The CDR3 loop spans 14 amino acids. Trimming removed 5 bases at V and 3 bases at J, with 13 bases between.